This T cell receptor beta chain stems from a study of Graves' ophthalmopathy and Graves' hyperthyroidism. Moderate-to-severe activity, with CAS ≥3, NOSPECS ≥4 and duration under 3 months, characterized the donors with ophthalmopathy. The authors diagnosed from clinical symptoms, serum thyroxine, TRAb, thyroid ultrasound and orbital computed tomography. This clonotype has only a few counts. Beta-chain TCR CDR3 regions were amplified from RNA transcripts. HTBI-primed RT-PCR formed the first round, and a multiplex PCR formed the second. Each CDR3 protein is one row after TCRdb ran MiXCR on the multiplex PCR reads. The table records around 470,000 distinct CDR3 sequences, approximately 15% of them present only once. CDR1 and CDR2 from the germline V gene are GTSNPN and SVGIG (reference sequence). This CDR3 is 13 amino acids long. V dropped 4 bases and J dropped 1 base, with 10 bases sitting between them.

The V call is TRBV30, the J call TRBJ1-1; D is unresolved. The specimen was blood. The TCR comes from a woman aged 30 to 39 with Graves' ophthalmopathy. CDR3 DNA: TGTGCCTGGAAAACACATCCGAACACTGAAGCTTTCTTT. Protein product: CAWKTHPNTEAFF.